The entry that follows covers one T cell receptor (beta chain) sequence. The target antigen is unknown. The sample belongs to a study of cytomegalovirus exposure and HLA in healthy donors. Study background: Inside one of the first data releases sat some 85 million unique TCRs taken from HLA-typed donors. Whole-study results and caveats: In the analysis, some V segments, TRBV6-2 and TRBV6-3 included, were excluded as indistinguishable. HLA allele associations emerged for around 16,000 TCR beta sequences in a later analysis, at 0.05 false discovery rate. One variant, a missense change in DCLRE1C, was linked in a later analysis to TCR beta V- and J-gene trimming.

The primer mix had 60 Vbeta and 13 Jbeta primers. Profiled with immunoSEQ multiplex PCR; TCRdb holds only in-frame clones, not every one. The sample holds 120,000 to 150,000 clones; around 72% are singletons and the top ten take 2% to 2.5%. V trimming: 4 bases; J trimming: 6 bases; junction bases outside the gene matches: 13. There are 16 residues in the CDR3. CDR1 is SGHRS, CDR2 YFSETQ, per germline. Specimen: PBMCs. The chain joins TRBV5-1 to TRBJ2-3, with 8 bases aligning to TRBD2. The sequence came from a man aged 35-49 years in good health and CMV-seronegative. The CDR3 reads CASSIPWAGGSDTQYF. As DNA, the CDR3 is TGCGCCAGCAGCATCCCCTGGGCGGGAGGATCCGATACGCAGTATTTT.